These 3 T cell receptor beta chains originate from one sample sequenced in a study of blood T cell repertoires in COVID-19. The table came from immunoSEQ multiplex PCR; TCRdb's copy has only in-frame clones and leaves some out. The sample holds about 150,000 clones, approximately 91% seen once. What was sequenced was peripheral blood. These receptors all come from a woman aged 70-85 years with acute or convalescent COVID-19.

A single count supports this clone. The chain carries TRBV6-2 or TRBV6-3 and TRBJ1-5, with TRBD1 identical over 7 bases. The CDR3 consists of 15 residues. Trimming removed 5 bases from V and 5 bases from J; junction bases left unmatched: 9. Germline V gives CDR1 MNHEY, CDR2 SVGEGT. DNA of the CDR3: TGTGCCAGCAGTGACCCGACAGGGTTGGATCAGCCCCAGCATTTT. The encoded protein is CASSDPTGLDQPQHF.

The DNA of the CDR3 is TGTGCCAGCAGTTCGCGGACAGGGGGCCTCTCAGATACGCAGTATTTT. The encoded protein is CASSSRTGGLSDTQYF. This chain links TRBV28 with TRBJ2-3; TRBD1 matches at 11 bases. The V gene's germline CDR1 is MDHEN and CDR2 SYDVKM. This CDR3 is built from 16 residues. Trimming at V came to 4 bases and at J to 4 bases, leaving 7 bases not matched to a gene.

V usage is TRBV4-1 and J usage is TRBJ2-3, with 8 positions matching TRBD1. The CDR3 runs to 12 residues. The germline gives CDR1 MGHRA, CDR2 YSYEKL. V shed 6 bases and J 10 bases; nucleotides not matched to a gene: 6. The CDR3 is CASRPRTGPQYF. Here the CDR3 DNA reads TGCGCCAGCAGGCCTAGGACAGGGCCGCAGTATTTT.